The rows below give T cell receptor beta chains drawn from one sample of a study of tumor-infiltrating lymphocytes in primary liver carcinoma. Each CDR3 protein gets one entry after TCRdb re-called the multiplex PCR reads with MiXCR. The table shows about 180,000 distinct CDR3 sequences, with about 60% occurring only once. The sequenced sample was peripheral blood. These receptor sequences come from a man aged 40-49 years with primary liver carcinoma and hepatitis B virus infection. The CDR3 runs from the conserved cysteine through the conserved F or W. The order of the fields is V gene, D gene, J gene, clone size, CDR3 DNA, CDR3 protein. The D gene is left open where the match is weak. The size of a clone is reported for some rows only, either as once, few or many, or as a class for expanded clones.

>TRBV11-2|.|TRBJ2-6|.
TGTGCCAGCAGTTCCGGGGACAACTCTGGGGCCAACGTCCTGACTTTC
CASSSGDNSGANVLTF
>TRBV28|.|TRBJ2-7|.
TGTGCCAGCAGTAAACTACAGGGTATGTACGAGCAGTACTTC
CASSKLQGMYEQYF
>TRBV11-2|.|TRBJ2-7|.
TGTACCGGCAGCTTAACCGACGGAGCCTATGAACAGTACTTC
CTGSLTDGAYEQYF
>TRBV5-1|.|TRBJ2-5|.
TGTGCCAGCAGCTTGGCGGGCGCAACGCAAGAGACCCAGTACTTC
CASSLAGATQETQYF
>TRBV29-1|TRBD2|TRBJ2-7|.
TGTAGCGCGGGGGACGGACCCTTCGAGCAGTACTTC
CSAGDGPFEQYF
>TRBV29-1|.|TRBJ2-2|many
TGCAGCGTTGGACACAGAACAGACACCGGGGAGCTGTTTTTT
CSVGHRTDTGELFF
>TRBV4-1|.|TRBJ2-7|.
TGCGCCAGCAGCCAAGTGGGAGCAGGCTCCTACGAGCAGTACTTC
CASSQVGAGSYEQYF
>TRBV12-3/TRBV12-4|.|TRBJ2-7|few
TGTGCCAGCAACCCGGACTTGTCCTCCTACGAGCAGTACTTC
CASNPDLSSYEQYF
>TRBV4-1|TRBD2|TRBJ2-1|few
TGCGCCAGCAGCCAAAAGAGCTTAGCGGGAGGCTACAATGAGCAGTTCTTC
CASSQKSLAGGYNEQFF
>TRBV29-1|TRBD2|TRBJ2-7|few
TGCAGCGTTGAAGATCTCCCTGGAAGCGGGAGCTACGAGCAGTACTTC
CSVEDLPGSGSYEQYF
>TRBV11-2|.|TRBJ1-1|.
TGTGCCAGCAGCTTTTCGTTACCAGGCTTGAACACTGAACCTCTCTTT
CASSFSLPGLNTEPLF
>TRBV6-6|TRBD2|TRBJ2-1|.
TGTGCCAGCAGATTTAGCGGGGGGGGGGACAATGAGCAGTTCTTC
CASRFSGGGDNEQFF
>TRBV5-1|.|TRBJ2-2|.
TGCGCCAGCTCGATATCTAGCCCCGGGGGGCTGTTTTTT
CASSISSPGGLFF
>TRBV11-2|TRBD2|TRBJ2-5|.
TGTGCTAGCACACTAGCGGGACATACGACCGAGAGCCAGTACTTC
CASTLAGHTTESQYF
>TRBV6-5|.|TRBJ2-7|.
TGTGCCAGCAGTTACTCGAATTGGGATGTACGCGAGCAGTACTTC
CASSYSNWDVREQYF
>TRBV6-6|TRBD2|TRBJ2-3|few
TGTGCCAGCAGTTATCTCGGTAAACCGGGACTAGCGGGATACACTAGCACAGATACGCAGTATTTT
CASSYLGKPGLAGYTSTDTQYF
>TRBV12-3/TRBV12-4|TRBD2|TRBJ2-7|.
TGTGCCAGCAGCCCGTCGGGGGGCGAGCAGTACTTC
CASSPSGGEQYF
>TRBV11-2|.|TRBJ2-3|many
TGTGCCAGCAGCTTGTACGGGGCAGATACGCAGTATTTT
CASSLYGADTQYF
>TRBV12-3/TRBV12-4|.|TRBJ2-3|few
TGTGCCAGCAGTTTAATGGCGGACACAGATACGCAGTATTTT
CASSLMADTDTQYF
>TRBV29-1|.|TRBJ1-2|.
TGCAGCATTGAAGATCAGGCCGCCGAGGGTGGCTACACCTTC
CSIEDQAAEGGYTF
>TRBV11-3|TRBD1|TRBJ2-3|.
TGTGCCAGCAGCGGCGGAGGACAGGGGGACGCAGATATGCAGTATTTT
CASSGGGQGDADMQYF
>TRBV29-1|.|TRBJ2-5|.
TGCAGCGTTGAGGATCGGCAAGGGGCGGAGACCCACTACTTC
CSVEDRQGAETHYF
>TRBV6-5|TRBD1|TRBJ1-2|.
TGTGCCAGCAGTAGGCGACAGGGCGGCTACACCTTC
CASSRRQGGYTF